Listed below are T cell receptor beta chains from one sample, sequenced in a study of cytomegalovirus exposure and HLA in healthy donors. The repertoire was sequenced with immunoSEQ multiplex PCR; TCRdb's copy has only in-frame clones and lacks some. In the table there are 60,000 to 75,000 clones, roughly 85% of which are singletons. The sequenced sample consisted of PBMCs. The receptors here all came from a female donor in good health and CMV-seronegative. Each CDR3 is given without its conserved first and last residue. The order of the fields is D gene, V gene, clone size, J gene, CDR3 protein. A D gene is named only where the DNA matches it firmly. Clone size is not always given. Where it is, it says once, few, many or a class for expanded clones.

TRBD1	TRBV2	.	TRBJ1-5	ASSWDRTTNQPQH
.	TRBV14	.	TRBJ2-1	ASSQVQGGEQF
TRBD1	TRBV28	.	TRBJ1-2	ASSVRGRTDGYT
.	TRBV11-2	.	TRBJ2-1	ASSLWGRTPDEQF
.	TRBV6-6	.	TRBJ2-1	ASSRSGVNNEQF
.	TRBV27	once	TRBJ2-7	ASSSQGNFDEQY
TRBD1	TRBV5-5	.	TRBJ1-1	ASYSLDRGLLAF
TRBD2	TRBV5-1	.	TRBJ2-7	ASSLDILAGEHRNEQY
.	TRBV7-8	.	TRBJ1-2	ASSLVGANYGYT
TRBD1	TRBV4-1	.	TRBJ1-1	ASSQPDRGDTEAF
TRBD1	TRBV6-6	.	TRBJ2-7	ASSYEARGNEQY
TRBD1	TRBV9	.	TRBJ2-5	ASSVAGQLGSETQY
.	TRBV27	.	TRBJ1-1	ASSLSGRATEAF
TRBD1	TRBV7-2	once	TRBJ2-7	ASSKPGQTYEQY
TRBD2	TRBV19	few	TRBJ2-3	ASSTGLAATDTQY
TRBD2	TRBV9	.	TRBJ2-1	ASSGRESRYNEQF
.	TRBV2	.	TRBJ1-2	ASSDVYGYT
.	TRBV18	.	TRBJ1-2	ASSPQREDYT
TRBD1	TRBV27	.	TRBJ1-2	ATRPGQGGNFNYGYT
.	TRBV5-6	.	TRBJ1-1	ASSLVRWAGEAF
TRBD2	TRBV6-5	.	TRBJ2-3	ASTLSGGTDTQY
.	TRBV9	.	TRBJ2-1	ASSVDGVTYNEQF
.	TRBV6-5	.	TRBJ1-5	ASSYDSSNQPQH
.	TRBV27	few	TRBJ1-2	ASSPWPGTNYGYT
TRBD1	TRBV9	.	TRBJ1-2	ASSPSGQGAPNYGYT
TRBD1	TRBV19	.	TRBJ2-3	ASSPPPGTGGSTDTQY
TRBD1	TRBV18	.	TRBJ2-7	ASSPIVDGTGGYEQY
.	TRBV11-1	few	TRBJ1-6	ASRSTRQSYSPLH
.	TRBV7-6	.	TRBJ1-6	ASSQEVASSYNSPLH
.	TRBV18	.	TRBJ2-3	ASSTQGGGADTQY
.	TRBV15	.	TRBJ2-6	ATSRAGLQSSGANVLT
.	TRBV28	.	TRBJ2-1	ASSPPLGRVSYNEQF
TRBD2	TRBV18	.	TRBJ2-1	ASSPWTSGDNEQF
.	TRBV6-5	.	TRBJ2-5	ASRRSPGEETQY
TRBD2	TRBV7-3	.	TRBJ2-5	ASSPGASGSETQY
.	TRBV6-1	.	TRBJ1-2	ASSEREAYGYT
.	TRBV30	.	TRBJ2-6	AWGRGISGANVLT
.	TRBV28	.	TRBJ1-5	ASSIGGGSQPQH
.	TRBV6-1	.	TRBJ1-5	ASSDGRDGLWPQH
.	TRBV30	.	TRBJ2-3	AWSWQGSTDTQY
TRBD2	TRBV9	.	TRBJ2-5	ASSGGTSGGQETQY
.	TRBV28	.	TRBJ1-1	ASRTTGRGAF
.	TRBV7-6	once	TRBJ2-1	ASTRQESGGSYNEQF
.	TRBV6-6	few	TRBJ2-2	ASSDSGQNTGELF
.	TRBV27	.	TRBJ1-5	ASRLLGRSNQPQH
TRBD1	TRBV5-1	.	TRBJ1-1	ASSPGQGTF
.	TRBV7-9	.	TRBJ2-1	ASTPDRVFYNEQF
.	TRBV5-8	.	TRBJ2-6	ASSLVVVTSGANVLT
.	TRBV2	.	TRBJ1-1	ASSIKQGRWGEAF
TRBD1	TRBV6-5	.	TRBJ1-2	ASSEQGANGYT
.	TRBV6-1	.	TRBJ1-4	ASRVPQGANEKLF
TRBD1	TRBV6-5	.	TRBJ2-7	ASSYSPAGGPYEQY
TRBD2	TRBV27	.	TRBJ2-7	ASSLGGRDYEQY
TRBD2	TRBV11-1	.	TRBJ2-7	ASSSRTSGEYEQY
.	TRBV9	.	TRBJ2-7	ASSVLSGSSYEQY